This passage covers 20 T cell receptor beta chains from one sample sequenced in a study of blood T cell repertoires in COVID-19. The assay was immunoSEQ multiplex PCR, and TCRdb's table has in-frame clones only and misses some. The table records 450,000 or so clones, roughly 87% of them present only once. Sequencing input: PBMCs or T cells enriched from blood (not recorded which). The source is a man aged 18 to 35 who had recovered from COVID-19.

This clone was counted once. V is TRBV7-2 and J is TRBJ1-5; 9 nucleotides match TRBD1. From germline, CDR1 is SGHTA and CDR2 FQGNSA. The CDR3 spans 13 residues. V lost 6 bases and J lost 6; bases outside the gene matches: 3. CDR3 DNA: TGTGCCAGCAGACAGGGGGCTGGTCAGCCCCAGCATTTT. The encoded protein is CASRQGAGQPQHF.

The chain couples TRBV5-1 to TRBJ2-5; a possible D gene is TRBD1 (6 bases). The ends were cut back, 3 bases at V and 2 bases at J, with 8 bases in the middle. The V gene's germline CDR1 is SGHRS and CDR2 YFSETQ. The CDR3 is made up of 13 amino acids. The CDR3 DNA reads as TGCGCCAGCAGCTCCGGACAGCAAGAGACCCAGTACTTC. Protein: CASSSGQQETQYF.

The V call is TRBV7-9, the J call TRBJ1-2; a weak D match, TRBD1 (5 bases). The CDR3 spans 15 residues. V dropped 5 bases and J dropped 7 bases, with 20 bases sitting between them. CDR1 is SEHNR, CDR2 FQNEAQ, per germline (reference sequence). CDR3 in DNA: TGTGCCAGCAGCCCCACCTTGGGGGGGGAGGTTGGCTACACCTTC. Its translation: CASSPTLGGEVGYTF.

The CDR3 coding sequence is TGTGCCGGAGGGACAGAAATAAATTCACCCCTCCACTTT. Its translation: CAGGTEINSPLHF. The V gene is TRBV6-5, the J gene TRBJ1-6; 7 positions agree with TRBD1. Germline-derived CDR1 and CDR2 are MNHEY and SVGAGI. This CDR3 is built from 13 residues. V lost 11 bases to trimming and J lost 7 bases; unmatched junction nucleotides: 8.

The V gene is TRBV27, the J gene TRBJ1-6; maybe TRBD1 (6 bases). V was trimmed by 6 bases and J by 10 bases, leaving 10 bases between them. The CDR3 length is 12 residues. Germline V gives CDR1 MNHEY, CDR2 SMNVEV (reference sequence). CDR3 sequence (DNA): TGTGCCAGCAGGCAGGGGCAATCACCCCTCCACTTT. Translating gives CASRQGQSPLHF.

V gene TRBV7-9 combines with J gene TRBJ2-1; 9 bases match TRBD2. The length of the CDR3 is 15 residues. The V gene's germline CDR1 is SEHNR and CDR2 FQNEAQ (reference sequence). V shed 6 bases and J 8 bases; nucleotides not matched to a gene: 11. CDR3: CASSSYGTSRDEQFF. For the CDR3, the DNA is TGTGCCAGCAGTTCTTACGGGACTAGCAGGGATGAGCAGTTCTTC. The whole variable domain, filled in from reference TRBV7-9 and TRBJ2-1, reads DTGVSQNPRHKITKRGQNVTFRCDPISEHNRLYWYRQTLGQGPEFLTYFQNEAQLEKSRLLSDRFSAERPKGSFSTLEIQRTEQGDSAMYLCASSSYGTSRDEQFFGPGTRLTVL.

The count of this clone is one. The chain carries TRBV15 and TRBJ2-1, with D unresolved. The germline CDR1 and CDR2 sequences are LNHNV and YYDKDF (reference sequence). Trimming removed 3 bases at V and 0 bases at J, with 12 bases between. CDR3 length: 16 residues. CDR3 protein: CATSSDQYSSYNEQFF. CDR3 coding DNA: TGTGCCACCAGCAGCGATCAGTACAGCTCCTACAATGAGCAGTTCTTC.

This clone appeared once. The rearrangement joins TRBV7-9 to TRBJ2-1; 9 positions match TRBD2. The CDR3 covers 15 residues. The germline V gene encodes CDR1 SEHNR and CDR2 FQNEAQ (reference sequence). The junction had 11 bases not matched to a gene; V was cut back by 5 bases and J by 9 bases. The CDR3: CASSPVASGVGEQFF. For the CDR3, the DNA is TGTGCCAGCAGCCCCGTGGCTAGCGGGGTGGGTGAGCAGTTCTTC.

The chain recombines TRBV5-1 with TRBJ2-7; 8 positions agree with TRBD1. The V segment lost 4 bases and the J segment 5 bases; nucleotides outside the gene matches: 11. CDR3 length: 15 residues. Per germline, CDR1 SGHRS and CDR2 YFSETQ. The CDR3 DNA reads as TGCGCCAGCAGCCCCGCGACAGGGGATTCCCACGAGCAGTACTTC. Translation gives CASSPATGDSHEQYF.

V usage is TRBV3-1 (or the pseudogene TRBV3-2) and J usage is TRBJ2-7; 9 bases fit TRBD1. The V gene's germline CDR1 is LGHDT and CDR2 YNNKEL (reference sequence). The length of the CDR3 is 15 residues. Losses at the gene ends were 3 bases for V and 3 bases for J; bases not matched to a gene: 6. The CDR3 spells CASSHGTGNGYEQYF. CDR3 nucleotides: TGTGCCAGCAGCCATGGGACAGGGAATGGCTACGAGCAGTACTTC.

The chain employs TRBV5-1 and TRBJ1-3; maybe TRBD1 (6 bases). Germline V gene lookup returns CDR1 SGHRS and CDR2 YFSETQ. The CDR3 contains 15 residues. The V and J ends lost 2 bases and 4 bases respectively, with 13 bases between them. The CDR3 sequence: CASSLGQSIGNTIYF. The DNA of the CDR3 is TGCGCCAGCAGCTTAGGACAGAGTATAGGAAACACCATATATTTT.

To note about this clone: Different DNA sequences within this sample yield the same CDR3. The chain couples TRBV14 to TRBJ1-2, with 10 positions matching TRBD1. Germline V gene sequence: CDR1 SGHDN, CDR2 FVKESK. Losses at the gene ends were 4 bases for V and 8 bases for J; bases not matched to a gene: 4. The CDR3 spans 13 residues. This chain's CDR3 is CASSPRTGGGYTF. The CDR3 nucleotides are TGTGCCAGCAGCCCCAGGACAGGGGGAGGCTACACCTTC. Combining the CDR3 with reference TRBV14 and TRBJ1-2 gives the whole variable domain EAGVTQFPSHSVIEKGQTVTLRCDPISGHDNLYWYRRVMGKEIKFLLHFVKESKQDESGMPNNRFLAERTGGTYSTLKVQPAELEDSGVYFCASSPRTGGGYTFGSGTRLTVV.

CDR3 loop: CASRPRQTLRAPLHF. Here the CDR3 DNA reads TGTGCCAGCAGGCCCAGACAGACCCTTAGGGCACCCCTCCACTTT. The chain recombines TRBV28 with TRBJ1-6; a possible D gene is TRBD1 (5 bases). Germline CDR1 reads MDHEN; CDR2 reads SYDVKM. The CDR3 has 15 amino acids. V was pared by 6 bases and J by 11 bases, with 20 bases between.

The count of this clone is one. The chain carries TRBV19 and TRBJ2-2; D ambiguous. This CDR3 has 12 amino acids. The V end lost 4 bases, the J end lost 8 bases, and 8 bases lay between the germline ends. CDR1 is LNHDA and CDR2 is SQIVND in the germline V gene (reference sequence). The CDR3 nucleotides read TGTGCCAGTAGTACCCGTGTTGGGGAGCTGTTTTTT. Translating it yields CASSTRVGELFF.

This chain uses TRBV6-1 with TRBJ1-1; D ambiguous. V lost 3 bases and J lost 5, with 10 bases in between. The CDR3 is 13 amino acids. Germline CDR1 MNHNS, CDR2 SASEGT. The CDR3: CASSEPRLTEAFF. DNA of the CDR3: TGTGCCAGCAGTGAGCCGAGGCTTACTGAAGCTTTCTTT.

This rearrangement joins TRBV27 to TRBJ2-3, with 9 bases matching TRBD1. J gave up 2 bases and V 4 bases, and 10 bases lay outside the gene matches. CDR3 length equals 17 residues. Germline V gene lookup returns CDR1 MNHEY and CDR2 SMNVEV (reference sequence). CDR3 loop: CASSSLAGQGFTDTQYF. The CDR3 DNA sequence: TGTGCCAGCAGTTCCCTCGCAGGACAGGGGTTCACAGATACGCAGTATTTT.

This chain connects TRBV10-3 to TRBJ2-7; 7 bases are shared with TRBD1. The CDR3 contains 12 residues. The germline CDR1 and CDR2 sequences are ENHRY and SYGVKD. The V segment lost 5 bases and the J segment 3 bases; nucleotides outside the gene matches: 1. In DNA, the CDR3 is TGTGCCATCAGTACAGGGGTCTACGAGCAGTACTTC. Translating gives CAISTGVYEQYF.

CDR3 in amino acids: CAISRDYRVSGNTIYF. In nucleotides, the CDR3 is TGTGCCATCAGCAGGGATTACAGGGTCTCTGGAAACACCATATATTTT. This chain uses TRBV10-3 with TRBJ1-3, with D perhaps matching TRBD1 (6 bases). V was cut by 6 bases and J by 0 bases, with 15 bases left in between. In germline, CDR1 is ENHRY, CDR2 SYGVKD. The CDR3 consists of 16 residues.

The V and J genes are TRBV3-1 (or the pseudogene TRBV3-2) and TRBJ1-4; D is undetermined. CDR3 size: 14 residues. The ends were cut back, 6 bases at V and 7 bases at J, with 15 bases in the middle. Germline loops: CDR1 LGHDT, CDR2 YNNKEL (reference sequence). In DNA, the CDR3 is TGTGCCAGCAGTATGACGGGATCGGTTGAAAAACTGTTTTTT. This gives the protein CASSMTGSVEKLFF.

This clone was counted once. V is TRBV3-1 (or the pseudogene TRBV3-2) and J is TRBJ1-2; D perhaps matches TRBD1 (6 bases). The CDR3 extends over 14 amino acids. Trimming removed 0 bases from V and 7 bases from J, with 12 bases in between. In germline, CDR1 is LGHDT, CDR2 YNNKEL (reference sequence). Written as DNA, the CDR3 is TGTGCCAGCAGCCAAGATGGCCAGGGGTTTGGCTACACCTTC. Protein: CASSQDGQGFGYTF.